This TCR beta chain stems from a study of T cell responses to AZD1222 COVID-19 vaccine. Clones were sequenced by immunoSEQ multiplex PCR, and TCRdb holds only the in-frame ones, with some missing. Among approximately 170,000 clones listed, 90% to 95% were seen once. This TCR came from an adult who received the AZD1222 COVID-19 vaccine. Sequenced material: peripheral blood, taken 28 days after the second AZD1222 dose.

The chain's CDR3 is CASSRVGYGYTF. CDR3 DNA sequence: TGTGCCAGCAGTCGGGTGGGGTATGGCTACACCTTC. V is TRBV27 and J is TRBJ1-2; no reliable D call. Trimming left V 5 bases short and J 5 bases short, with 9 bases between. CDR1 is MNHEY and CDR2 is SMNVEV in the germline V gene (reference sequence). The CDR3 covers 12 residues.